This entry concerns a single T cell receptor beta chain. Profiled with immunoSEQ multiplex PCR; TCRdb holds only in-frame clones, not every one. The sample carries over 90,000 clones, around 87% recorded once. This record comes from a study of blood T cell repertoires in COVID-19. The length of the CDR3 is 15 residues. J gave up 4 bases and V 5 bases, and 8 bases lay outside the gene matches. CDR1 and CDR2 (germline): SGHVS, FQNEAQ. This chain links TRBV7-8 with TRBJ2-7; 10 bases are shared with TRBD1. Sample: peripheral blood. This clonotype was sampled from a human donor in a cohort sampled during active COVID-19. CDR3 loop: CASSQDRGHGYEQYF. CDR3 coding DNA: TGTGCCAGCAGCCAAGACAGGGGGCACGGGTACGAGCAGTACTTC.